This TCR beta chain was sequenced for a study of cytomegalovirus exposure and HLA in healthy donors. Study-level points and caveats: Highly shared sequence variants in one cluster were likely a sequencing artifact. Researchers reportedly found TCR beta sequences accurately predicted most subjects' HLA-A and HLA-B alleles. There were a few CMV-associated chains whose specificity for CMV antigens was confirmed in vitro. Altogether, more than 150 TCR beta chains were recorded as cytomegalovirus-associated.

It was with 60 Vbeta and 13 Jbeta primers that the PCR ran. Data came from immunoSEQ multiplex PCR; TCRdb stores just in-frame clones and leaves some out. Here the sample spans more than 95,000 clones, under 85% being singletons. CDR3 size: 15 residues. V was pared by 5 bases and J by 2 bases, with 5 bases of the junction left unmatched. Germline V lookup: CDR1 SGHTA, CDR2 FQGNSA. To note about this clone: Its cognate antigen is unknown.

The J gene is TRBJ2-7, the V gene TRBV7-2, with 11 bases identical to TRBD2. The receptor was derived from a woman in her thirties or forties in good health and CMV-seropositive. The specimen sequenced was PBMCs. The chain's CDR3 is CASSPGLAAAYEQYF. CDR3 bases: TGTGCCAGCAGCCCGGGACTAGCGGCCGCCTACGAGCAGTACTTC.